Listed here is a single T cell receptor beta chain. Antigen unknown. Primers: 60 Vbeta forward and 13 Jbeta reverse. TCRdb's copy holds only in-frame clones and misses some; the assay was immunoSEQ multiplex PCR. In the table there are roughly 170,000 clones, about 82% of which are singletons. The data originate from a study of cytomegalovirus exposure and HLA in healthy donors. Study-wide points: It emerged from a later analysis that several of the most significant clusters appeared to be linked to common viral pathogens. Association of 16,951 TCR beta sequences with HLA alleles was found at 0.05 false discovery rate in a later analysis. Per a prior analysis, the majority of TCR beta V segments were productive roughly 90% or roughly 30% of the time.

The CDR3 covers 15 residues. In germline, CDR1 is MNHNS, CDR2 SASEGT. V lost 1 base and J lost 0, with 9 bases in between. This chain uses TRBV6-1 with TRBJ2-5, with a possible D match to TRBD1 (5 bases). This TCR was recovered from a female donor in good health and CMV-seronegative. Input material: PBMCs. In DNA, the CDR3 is TGTGCCAGCAGTGAAGGGGGCATCGACCAAGAGACCCAGTACTTC. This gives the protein CASSEGGIDQETQYF.